This T cell receptor (beta chain) was identified during a study of glioma-infiltrating T cells after dendritic cell vaccination. Study-level background: Samples are from glioblastoma patients in Phase I and II dendritic cell vaccine trials. Three intradermal dendritic cell vaccine injections were given every two weeks.

TCRdb keeps only in-frame clones here, not all; method: immunoSEQ multiplex PCR. Here the sample spans under 75,000 clones, more than 75% being singletons. V gave up 0 bases and J gave up 3 bases, with 8 bases separating them. The CDR3 covers 14 residues. Germline lookup yields CDR1 LGHNA and CDR2 YSLEER. General study points: Only a small number of patients had complete blood and tumor samples.

This clone was seen a handful of times. Its specificity is not known. This sample's time point: after dendritic cell vaccination, including at tumor progression/relapse. PBMC were collected before vaccination, two weeks after the third vaccination, and at progression. The sequenced sample was blood, obtained after dendritic cell vaccination. This chain joins TRBV4-3 and TRBJ1-2; D gene ambiguous. This sequence originates from a human donor with glioblastoma. CDR3 DNA: TGCGCCAGCAGCCAAGATTTTCGAGACTATGGCTACACCTTC. It encodes CASSQDFRDYGYTF.